This T cell receptor beta chain emerged from a study of blood T cells in healthy people across ages. A note on this clonotype: A much larger clone is a single base away; this may be a read error.

The V gene's germline CDR1 is MNHEY and CDR2 SMNVEV (reference sequence). The V and J ends lost 8 bases and 4 bases, in that order; junction bases with no gene match: 8. The CDR3 runs to 14 residues. For the second PCR, which ran for roughly 6 to 11 cycles, a sample-barcoded 5' primer and a J-beta primer mix were used. TCRdb fed the 5' RACE reads into MiXCR, producing one record per CDR3 protein. The sample includes about 1.7 million distinct CDR3 sequences, under 30% of them seen just once. The sequence derives from a woman younger than 45 in good health. The gene calls are TRBV27 and TRBJ2-7; 10 nucleotides match TRBD2. The sequenced sample consisted of blood. CDR3: CASGSSGLAYEQYF. As DNA, the CDR3 is TGTGCCAGCGGTTCATCGGGACTAGCGTACGAGCAGTACTTC.